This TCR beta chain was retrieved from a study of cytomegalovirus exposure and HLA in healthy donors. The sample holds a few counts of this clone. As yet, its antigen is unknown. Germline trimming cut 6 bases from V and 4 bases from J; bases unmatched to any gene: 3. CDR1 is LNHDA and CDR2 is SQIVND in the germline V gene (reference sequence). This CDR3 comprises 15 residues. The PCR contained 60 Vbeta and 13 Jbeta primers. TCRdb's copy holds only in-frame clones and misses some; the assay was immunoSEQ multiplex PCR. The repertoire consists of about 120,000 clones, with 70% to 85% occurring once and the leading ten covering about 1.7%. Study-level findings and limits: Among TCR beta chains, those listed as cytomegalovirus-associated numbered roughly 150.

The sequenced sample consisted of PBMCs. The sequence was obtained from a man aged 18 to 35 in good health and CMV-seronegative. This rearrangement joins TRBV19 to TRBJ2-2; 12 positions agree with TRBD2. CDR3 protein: CASSRTSGATGELFF. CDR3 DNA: TGTGCCAGTAGCCGGACTAGCGGGGCCACCGGGGAGCTGTTTTTT. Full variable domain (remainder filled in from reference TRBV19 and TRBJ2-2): DGGITQSPKYLFRKEGQNVTLSCEQNLNHDAMYWYRQDPGQGLRLIYYSQIVNDFQKGDIAEGYSVSREKKESFPLTVTSAQKNPTAFYLCASSRTSGATGELFFGEGSRLTVL.